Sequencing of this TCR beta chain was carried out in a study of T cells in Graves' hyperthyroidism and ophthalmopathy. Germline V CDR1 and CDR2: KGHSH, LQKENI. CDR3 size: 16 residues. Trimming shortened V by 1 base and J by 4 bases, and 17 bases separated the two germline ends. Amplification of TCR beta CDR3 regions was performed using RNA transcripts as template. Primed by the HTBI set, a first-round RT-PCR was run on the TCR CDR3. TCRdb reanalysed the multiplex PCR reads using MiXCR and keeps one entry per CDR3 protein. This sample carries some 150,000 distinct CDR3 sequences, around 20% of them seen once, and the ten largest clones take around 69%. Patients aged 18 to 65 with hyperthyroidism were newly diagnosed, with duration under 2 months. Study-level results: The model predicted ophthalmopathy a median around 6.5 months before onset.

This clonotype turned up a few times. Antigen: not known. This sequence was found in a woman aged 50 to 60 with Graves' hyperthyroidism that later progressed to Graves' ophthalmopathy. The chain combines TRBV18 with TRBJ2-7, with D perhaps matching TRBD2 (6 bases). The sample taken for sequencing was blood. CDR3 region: CASSPRVVAGPYEQYF. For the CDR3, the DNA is TGTGCCAGCTCACCACGGGTCGTTGCGGGACCTTACGAGCAGTACTTC. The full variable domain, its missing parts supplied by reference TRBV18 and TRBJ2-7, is NAGVMQNPRHLVRRRGQEARLRCSPMKGHSHVYWYRQLPEEGLKFMVYLQKENIIDESGMPKERFSAEFPKEGPSILRIQQVVRGDSAAYFCASSPRVVAGPYEQYFGPGTRLTVT.